The 21 T cell receptor beta chains below come from one sample, sequenced in a study of cytomegalovirus exposure and HLA in healthy donors. Vbeta (60) and Jbeta (13) primers were used in the PCR. Method: immunoSEQ multiplex PCR; TCRdb's copy keeps in-frame clones and lacks some. The table records around 150,000 clones, 80% to 90% of them present only once. Sequenced sample: PBMCs. These receptors were obtained from a boy younger than 10 in good health and CMV-seronegative.

This clone was seen more than once but under ten times. The CDR3 here is CASTTSGAGDTQYF. CDR3 sequence (DNA): TGTGCCAGCACGACAAGCGGGGCGGGCGATACGCAGTATTTT. V gene TRBV2 combines with J gene TRBJ2-3, with 7 bases matching TRBD2. The CDR3 totals 14 residues. Germline lookup yields CDR1 SNHLY and CDR2 FYNNEI. J was trimmed by 6 bases and V by 7 bases; bases with no gene match: 10.

The chain uses TRBV7-3 and TRBJ1-2; TRBD1 agrees at 8 bases. The CDR3 runs to 14 residues. Germline loops: CDR1 SGHTA, CDR2 FQGTGA. J gave up 6 bases and V 5 bases, and 8 bases lay outside the gene matches. CDR3 in DNA: TGTGCCAGCAGCCCAGGACAGGGTTTCGATGGCTACACCTTC. It yields the protein CASSPGQGFDGYTF.

The J gene is TRBJ1-1, the V gene TRBV10-3; 8 bases line up with TRBD1. Germline CDR1 and CDR2: ENHRY and SYGVKD. This CDR3 spans 12 amino acids. Trimming removed 8 bases from V and 8 bases from J; junction bases left unmatched: 7. The CDR3 is CAIGDRGHEAFF. In DNA, the CDR3 is TGTGCCATCGGCGACAGGGGACACGAAGCTTTCTTT.

The gene calls are TRBV11-2 and TRBJ2-7; TRBD1 matches 9 bases. The CDR3 runs to 16 residues. The ends lost 5 bases at V and 3 bases at J; junction bases unmatched: 11. Looked up from germline, CDR1 is SGHAT and CDR2 is FQNNGV. CDR3 nucleotide sequence: TGTGCCAGCAGCACTCAACAGGGGGCAGGAATCTACGAGCAGTACTTC. It yields the protein CASSTQQGAGIYEQYF.

Only one count was recorded for this clone. CDR3 bases: TGTGCCTGGAGTCAGGAATTTAGCGGGAGCTCCTACGAGCAGTACTTC. Translated, it gives CAWSQEFSGSSYEQYF. The gene calls are TRBV30 and TRBJ2-7; 9 nucleotides match TRBD2. The V gene's germline CDR1 is GTSNPN and CDR2 SVGIG (reference sequence). The CDR3 has 16 amino acids. V shed 2 bases and J 0 bases; nucleotides not matched to a gene: 8.

This chain links TRBV18 with TRBJ2-7; 10 nucleotides agree with TRBD1. This CDR3 is built from 15 residues. Trimming at V came to 3 bases and at J to 4 bases, leaving 6 bases not matched to a gene. CDR1 is KGHSH, CDR2 LQKENI, per germline. For the CDR3, the DNA is TGTGCCAGCTCACCTGGGACAGGGGCGGGGTACGAGCAGTACTTC. Its translation is CASSPGTGAGYEQYF. The entire variable domain, with the rest obtained from reference TRBV18 and TRBJ2-7, is as follows: NAGVMQNPRHLVRRRGQEARLRCSPMKGHSHVYWYRQLPEEGLKFMVYLQKENIIDESGMPKERFSAEFPKEGPSILRIQQVVRGDSAAYFCASSPGTGAGYEQYFGPGTRLTVT.

The V call is TRBV6-1, the J call TRBJ2-2; 9 positions match TRBD1. Germline CDR1 reads MNHNS; CDR2 reads SASEGT. The CDR3 is 15 amino acids. V shed 1 base, J shed 3 bases, and the junction held 0 bases outside the gene matches. This CDR3 reads CASSEGTGDTGELFF. CDR3 sequence (DNA): TGTGCCAGCAGTGAAGGGACAGGGGACACCGGGGAGCTGTTTTTT.

The chain employs TRBV2 and TRBJ2-5; 8 bases match TRBD1. V shed 2 bases and J 5 bases; nucleotides not matched to a gene: 4. The germline V gene has CDR1 SNHLY and CDR2 FYNNEI. This CDR3 is built from 14 residues. The CDR3 DNA sequence: TGTGCCAGCAGTGAAACCAGGGGGCGTGAGACCCAGTACTTC. Its translation: CASSETRGRETQYF.

This clone has only one observation. This rearrangement joins TRBV9 to TRBJ2-7, with 12 bases aligning to TRBD2. V shed 3 bases and J 3 bases; nucleotides not matched to a gene: 4. The germline V gene encodes CDR1 SGDLS and CDR2 YYNGEE. The CDR3 is 15 amino acids. In nucleotides, the CDR3 is TGTGCCAGCAGCGCAGGGACTAGCGGGTTCTACGAGCAGTACTTC. Its translation: CASSAGTSGFYEQYF. Using reference TRBV9 and TRBJ2-7 for the parts outside the CDR3, the full variable domain is DSGVTQTPKHLITATGQRVTLRCSPRSGDLSVYWYQQSLDQGLQFLIQYYNGEERAKGNILERFSAQQFPDLHSELNLSSLELGDSALYFCASSAGTSGFYEQYFGPGTRLTVT.

This chain connects TRBV19 to TRBJ1-5; no clear D. CDR1 and CDR2 from the germline V gene are LNHDA and SQIVND (reference sequence). CDR3 length equals 13 residues. Trimming removed 3 bases at V and 7 bases at J, with 10 bases between. The CDR3 loop reads CASSIQSTQPQHF. As DNA, the CDR3 is TGTGCCAGTAGTATTCAGTCAACCCAGCCCCAGCATTTT.

The chain combines TRBV7-9 with TRBJ2-3; the D is unclear. The CDR3 is made up of 14 amino acids. Germline lookup yields CDR1 SEHNR and CDR2 FQNEAQ (reference sequence). V was cut by 3 bases and J by 5 bases, with 12 bases left in between. CDR3 region: CASSFSVAIDTQYF. The CDR3 DNA is TGTGCCAGCAGCTTTAGTGTTGCAATAGATACGCAGTATTTT.

V and J are TRBV7-2 and TRBJ1-1; TRBD1 is a possible D gene (6 bases). The length of the CDR3 is 14 residues. Trimming pared 5 bases from V and 2 bases from J, leaving 12 bases between. Looked up from germline, CDR1 is SGHTA and CDR2 is FQGNSA. CDR3 nucleotides: TGTGCCAGCAGCCTTACAGGGTTCAACACTGAAGCTTTCTTT. It encodes CASSLTGFNTEAFF.

The rearrangement links TRBV2 to TRBJ1-5; D is possibly TRBD1 (5 bases). The length of the CDR3 is 15 residues. Trimming removed 4 bases at V and 8 bases at J, with 18 bases between. Germline values: CDR1 SNHLY, CDR2 FYNNEI. The DNA for the CDR3 is TGTGCCAGCAGTGGGGGGGACGGTCGAATTGAGCCCCAGCATTTT. It yields the protein CASSGGDGRIEPQHF.

The gene calls are TRBV15 and TRBJ2-2; maybe TRBD1 (5 bases). The V end lost 1 base, the J end lost 1 base, and 22 bases lay between the germline ends. Germline V gene data show CDR1 as LNHNV and CDR2 as YYDKDF (reference sequence). The CDR3 covers 20 residues. The CDR3 nucleotides are TGTGCCACCAGCAGAGTCCCAAGAAGTCAGGGTATTGGGAACACCGGGGAGCTGTTTTTT. Its translation is CATSRVPRSQGIGNTGELFF.

This clone was detected only a few times. The genes are TRBV5-1 and TRBJ2-5; D not resolved. The last part of the DNA fits TRBJ2-7 better; the J call may be wrong. CDR3 length: 14 amino acids. Germline V gene lookup returns CDR1 SGHRS and CDR2 YFSETQ. CDR3 sequence (DNA): TGCGCCAGCAGCTCGGAGCCCCAGACCTACGAGCAGTACTTC. Amino acids: CASSSEPQTYEQYF.

The J gene is TRBJ1-1, the V gene TRBV9; 11 positions match TRBD1. The junction had 6 bases not matched to a gene; V was cut back by 3 bases and J by 2 bases. Germline V gene data show CDR1 as SGDLS and CDR2 as YYNGEE. The CDR3 totals 16 residues. The chain's CDR3 is CASSAAGTGGNTEAFF. The DNA of the CDR3 is TGTGCCAGCAGCGCCGCCGGGACAGGGGGTAACACTGAAGCTTTCTTT.

Only one count was recorded for this clone. The chain combines TRBV5-6 with TRBJ2-7; 7 positions match TRBD2. V shed 2 bases, J shed 0 bases, and the junction held 5 bases outside the gene matches. The CDR3 has 15 amino acids. Germline CDR1 reads SGHDT; CDR2 reads YYEEEE. This CDR3 is CASSFRLAASYEQYF. In DNA form, the CDR3 reads TGTGCCAGCAGCTTTCGGCTAGCGGCCTCCTACGAGCAGTACTTC.

The rearrangement uses TRBV6-5 and TRBJ2-2, with D tentatively TRBD1 (5 bases). Trimming left V 2 bases short and J 13 bases short, with 14 bases between. The germline CDR1 and CDR2 sequences are MNHEY and SVGAGI. The CDR3 runs 13 residues. DNA of the CDR3: TGTGCCAGCAGTTACCGGTCGTCAGGGTGGCTGTTTTTT. It yields the protein CASSYRSSGWLFF.

This clone occurred a few times. The chain is built from TRBV4-1 and TRBJ2-2; the D gene is possibly TRBD2 (5 bases). The V end lost 2 bases, the J end lost 5 bases, and 18 bases lay between the germline ends. The CDR3 length is 17 residues. Germline V lookup: CDR1 MGHRA, CDR2 YSYEKL. As DNA, the CDR3 is TGCGCCAGCAGCCAATCGTTGACTAACCCACCAACCGGGGAGCTGTTTTTT. Residues: CASSQSLTNPPTGELFF.

This chain links TRBV7-2 with TRBJ2-2, with TRBD2 as a possible D gene (5 bases). The V gene lost 5 bases and the J gene lost 5 bases, with 12 bases spanning the gap. Per germline, CDR1 SGHTA and CDR2 FQGNSA. The CDR3 is 14 amino acids. CDR3 loop: CASSPRPGTGELFF. The CDR3 DNA follows: TGTGCCAGCAGCCCCCGCCCGGGGACCGGGGAGCTGTTTTTT.

This chain joins TRBV2 and TRBJ1-5; TRBD1 matches at 10 bases. Germline loops: CDR1 SNHLY, CDR2 FYNNEI. This CDR3 region has 13 residues. Trimming at V came to 11 bases and at J to 5 bases, leaving 6 bases not matched to a gene. CDR3 in DNA: TGTGCCGGACGGACAGGGGGAGATCAGCCCCAGCATTTT. It specifies CAGRTGGDQPQHF. Supplemented by reference TRBV2 and TRBJ1-5, the full variable domain reads EPEVTQTPSHQVTQMGQEVILRCVPISNHLYFYWYRQILGQKVEFLVSFYNNEISEKSEIFDDQFSVERPDGSNFTLKIRSTKLEDSAMYFCAGRTGGDQPQHFGDGTRLSIL.